This T cell receptor beta chain was sequenced during a study of blood T cell repertoires in COVID-19. Whole-study context: PBMCs, B-cell-depleted T cells, or T cells provided the cDNA or gDNA that made up the material.

Between the trimmed V and J ends, which lost 5 bases and 1 base, there was a span of 11 bases. Germline V lookup: CDR1 MNHEY, CDR2 SMNVEV (reference sequence). CDR3 size: 14 residues. Recruited during active infection, patients (from Seattle) were subsequently followed longitudinally. Authors' methods: Quantification of nucleated cells was approximated via reference gene primer amplification. Sequenced by immunoSEQ multiplex PCR; TCRdb stores in-frame clones only, minus some. D and trimming were read from the DNA, whereas the V and J calls and clone size are those reported in that table. The table shows 300,000 to 350,000 clones, with roughly 90% occurring only once.

The sequencing input was peripheral blood. The J gene is TRBJ2-5, the V gene TRBV27; D call uncertain. This TCR was recovered from a young man with COVID-19, enrolled during active disease. The chain's CDR3 is CASSPRLLQETQYF. Written as DNA, the CDR3 is TGTGCCAGCAGTCCCCGACTGCTCCAAGAGACCCAGTACTTC.